This T cell receptor beta chain was obtained from a study of blood T cells in healthy people across ages. The CDR3 extends over 18 amino acids. Germline CDR1 reads MDHEN; CDR2 reads SYDVKM. With 8 bases clipped from V and 0 bases from J, the junction kept 16 bases outside the gene matches. A second PCR, run for roughly 7 to 11 cycles, used a sample-barcoded 5' primer plus a J-beta primer mix. From the 5' RACE reads, TCRdb called clonotypes with MiXCR, one entry per CDR3 protein. The sample includes some 940,000 distinct CDR3 sequences, 25% to 35% of them seen just once. The same data also contributed to another study, on T cells of mothers and their children.

The rearrangement joins TRBV28 to TRBJ1-5; TRBD1 matches 7 bases. Specimen: blood. The TCR comes from a woman in her forties in good health. The CDR3 DNA reads as TGTGCCAGCGCTACCCCGGGACAGCTCGCCTTTAGCAATCAGCCCCAGCATTTT. This codes for CASATPGQLAFSNQPQHF.